The 13 T cell receptor beta chains below come from one sample, sequenced in a study of shared clonotypes between healthy human individuals (dated by TCRdb to 2020 to 2021). The library was prepared using the immunoSEQ multiplex PCR assay. Here the immuneACCESS table is served through TCRdb, limited to in-frame sequences with V and J called. Missing clones are a known gap in these copies; in checked studies unresolved V genes cover under half, and the rest lacks a known reason. The sample includes 2,100,000 or so clones, with around 95% observed a single time. Of the sample, roughly 0.13% is held by the ten largest clones. Material: naive CD4+ T cells sorted from blood. The cell subset or site label corresponds to: CD45RA+ positively selected. The receptors here all came from a man between 18 and 35 years old in good health.

The V and J genes are TRBV29-1 and TRBJ1-1; D is unclear. The CDR3 has 13 amino acids. The V and J ends lost 6 bases and 3 bases respectively, with 14 bases between them. Germline lookup yields CDR1 SQVTM and CDR2 ANQGSEA. CDR3 amino acids: CSVIHQPDTEAFF. DNA of the CDR3: TGCAGCGTGATACACCAACCCGACACTGAAGCTTTCTTT.

This chain connects TRBV29-1 to TRBJ2-3; 7 nucleotides line up with TRBD1. The CDR3 sequence is 15 residues long. Per the germline V gene, CDR1 is SQVTM and CDR2 is ANQGSEA. The V and J ends lost 0 bases and 4 bases, in that order; junction bases with no gene match: 7. CDR3 nucleotides: TGCAGCGTTGAAGATCCAGGGGGTAGGGCAGATACGCAGTATTTT. It encodes CSVEDPGGRADTQYF.

This sequence joins TRBV2 and TRBJ2-5; D is uncertain. Germline V gene lookup returns CDR1 SNHLY and CDR2 FYNNEI. Trimming cost V 8 bases and J 3 bases, with 10 bases left between them. The CDR3 is made up of 12 amino acids. CDR3 residues: CASVPREETQYF. The CDR3 DNA sequence: TGTGCCAGCGTCCCAAGGGAAGAGACCCAGTACTTC.

The chain joins TRBV28 to TRBJ1-2; TRBD1 aligns across 7 bases. This CDR3 is built from 15 residues. The ends lost 2 bases at V and 5 bases at J; junction bases unmatched: 8. CDR1 and CDR2 (germline): MDHEN, SYDVKM. The CDR3 sequence is CASSLGVAGGYGYTF. Written as DNA, the CDR3 is TGTGCCAGCAGTTTAGGTGTGGCAGGGGGGTATGGCTACACCTTC.

This chain links TRBV18 with TRBJ2-7; 7 bases fit TRBD1. Germline values: CDR1 KGHSH, CDR2 LQKENI. The CDR3 is 15 amino acids. V shed 6 bases and J 0 bases; nucleotides not matched to a gene: 8. CDR3 protein: CASSKDRANSYEQYF. The CDR3 coding sequence is TGTGCCAGCTCCAAAGACAGGGCCAACTCCTACGAGCAGTACTTC.

Comments on this clone: The junction departs from the called germline gene at one end, perhaps through a read error. The genes are TRBV7-7 and TRBJ1-3; 8 bases are a match to TRBD1. From germline, CDR1 is SSHAT and CDR2 FNYEAQ (reference sequence). The CDR3 contains 17 residues. The CDR3 DNA reads TGTGCTAGCAGCCTCAACCGCGCAGGGGGCCAGAGCGACACCATATATTTT. This gives the protein CASSLNRAGGQSDTIYF.

The J gene is TRBJ2-5, the V gene TRBV28; 12 nucleotides line up with TRBD2. The CDR3 has 15 amino acids. Germline-derived CDR1 and CDR2 are MDHEN and SYDVKM. The ends lost 2 bases at V and 7 bases at J; junction bases unmatched: 5. The CDR3 DNA sequence: TGTGCCAGCAGTTTACCTAGCGGGGGGGTAGGGACCCAGTACTTC. It codes for CASSLPSGGVGTQYF.

This rearrangement joins TRBV4-1 to TRBJ1-5; 9 bases line up with TRBD1. CDR3 length: 16 amino acids. Germline-derived CDR1 and CDR2 are MGHRA and YSYEKL. V shed 0 bases and J 4 bases; nucleotides not matched to a gene: 4. The CDR3 nucleotides are TGCGCCAGCAGCCAAGATCGGACAGGGGCTAATCAGCCCCAGCATTTT. Residues: CASSQDRTGANQPQHF.

The rearrangement uses TRBV7-2 and TRBJ2-5; D perhaps matches TRBD2 (5 bases). Trimming removed 2 bases at V and 2 bases at J, with 12 bases between. Germline V gene sequence: CDR1 SGHTA, CDR2 FQGNSA. CDR3 length equals 15 residues. The CDR3 reads CASSLISGLQETQYF. CDR3 nucleotides: TGTGCCAGCAGCTTAATTTCGGGGTTGCAAGAGACCCAGTACTTC.

This clone was seen a single time. The chain combines TRBV5-1 with TRBJ2-7, with 7 bases matching TRBD1. Unmatched junction bases numbered 8, after V lost 4 bases and J lost 1 base. Germline CDR1 reads SGHRS; CDR2 reads YFSETQ. CDR3 size: 15 residues. The CDR3 DNA reads TGCGCCAGCAGCAAAACAGGGGAAGAGTCCTACGAGCAGTACTTC. Encoded protein: CASSKTGEESYEQYF.

V is TRBV6-1 and J is TRBJ2-7; TRBD2 matches at 8 bases. The CDR3 covers 14 residues. V dropped 6 bases and J dropped 2; count of bases not matched to a gene: 6. Per the germline V gene, CDR1 is MNHNS and CDR2 is SASEGT. The DNA of the CDR3 is TGTGCCAGCAGCGGGGGGGGACTAACCTACGAGCAGTACTTC. Its translation is CASSGGGLTYEQYF.

Only one count was recorded for this clone. The chain carries TRBV5-3 and TRBJ2-2, with 16 bases lining up with TRBD2. TRBV5-3 is noted as an ORF with a role that remains uncertain. The ends lost 4 bases at V and 5 bases at J; junction bases unmatched: 14. The CDR3 consists of 20 residues. CDR3 nucleotides: TGTGCCAGAAGCCTAGGGACTAGCGGGAGGGCCGACGGAGGAACCGGGGAGCTGTTTTTT. Its protein is CARSLGTSGRADGGTGELFF.

This clone has only one observation. V usage is TRBV2 and J usage is TRBJ2-3, with 13 bases matching TRBD2. V shed 6 bases and J 10 bases; nucleotides not matched to a gene: 7. The CDR3 spans 14 residues. CDR1 and CDR2 from the germline V gene are SNHLY and FYNNEI. The CDR3 sequence: CASSLGLAGDSQYF. CDR3 bases: TGTGCCAGCAGCCTCGGACTAGCGGGGGATTCGCAGTATTTT.